This T cell receptor (beta chain) was obtained from a study of shared clonotypes between healthy human individuals. Findings of the study overall: Sharing of clonotypes among donors was expected to vary with sequencing depth.

Genomic DNA of each subset was evenly split across several immunoSEQ plates. The repertoire was sequenced with immunoSEQ multiplex PCR; TCRdb's copy has only in-frame clones and lacks some. Of fewer than 550,000 clones detected, almost 80% appear once; the ten largest clones hold around 12%. About this clone itself: Its antigen is unknown.

This clonotype was sampled from a woman aged 40 to 49 in good health. Some clones in this sample may be carry-over from other donors' samples. Sequencing input: PBMCs.

This CDR3 is CASSPPQDRAFWEQFF. CDR3 nucleotides: TGTGCCAGCTCACCACCGCAGGACAGGGCTTTTTGGGAGCAGTTCTTC. The V call is TRBV18, the J call TRBJ2-1; the match to TRBD1 covers 8 bases. Germline V gene sequence: CDR1 KGHSH, CDR2 LQKENI. CDR3 length: 16 residues. V shed 0 bases and J 10 bases; nucleotides not matched to a gene: 11.